Sequencing of this T cell receptor (beta chain) was carried out in a study of read filtering for tumor transcriptome and immune sequencing. Study overall: Among patients, some 17 were male and 15 or so female, aged roughly 45 to 85 (mean approximately 71). Per sample, TCR-region reads ranged about 4 to 11 million by IR-seq, about 85 to 1,400 by RNA-seq.

Study-wide results and caveats: Without single-read clonotypes, shared clonotype proportions correlated more between IR-seq and RNA-seq.

From approximately 430 ng of RNA, a library with molecular barcoded alpha/delta and beta/gamma adaptors was made. TCRdb itself ran the reads through MiXCR, one entry per CDR3 protein. The table includes a few hundred distinct CDR3 sequences, 73% detected once. Every patient had bone marrow sampled while the disease was active. With regard to this clonotype: Its cognate antigen is unknown.

Trimming shortened V by 0 bases and J by 1 base, and 10 bases separated the two germline ends. This CDR3 contains 16 residues. Germline CDR1 reads MNHNY; CDR2 reads SVGAGI (reference sequence). The source is a donor at least 40 years old with multiple myeloma. This table probably holds off-target reads from a library built for another chain. Sequencing was carried out using a population of CD138-negative cells sorted from bone marrow. This chain links TRBV6-6 with TRBJ1-5, with a possible D match to TRBD1 (6 bases). CDR3 bases: TGTGCCAGCAGTTACTCGGGGGCGCGGAGCAATCAGCCCCAGCATTTT. This translates into CASSYSGARSNQPQHF.